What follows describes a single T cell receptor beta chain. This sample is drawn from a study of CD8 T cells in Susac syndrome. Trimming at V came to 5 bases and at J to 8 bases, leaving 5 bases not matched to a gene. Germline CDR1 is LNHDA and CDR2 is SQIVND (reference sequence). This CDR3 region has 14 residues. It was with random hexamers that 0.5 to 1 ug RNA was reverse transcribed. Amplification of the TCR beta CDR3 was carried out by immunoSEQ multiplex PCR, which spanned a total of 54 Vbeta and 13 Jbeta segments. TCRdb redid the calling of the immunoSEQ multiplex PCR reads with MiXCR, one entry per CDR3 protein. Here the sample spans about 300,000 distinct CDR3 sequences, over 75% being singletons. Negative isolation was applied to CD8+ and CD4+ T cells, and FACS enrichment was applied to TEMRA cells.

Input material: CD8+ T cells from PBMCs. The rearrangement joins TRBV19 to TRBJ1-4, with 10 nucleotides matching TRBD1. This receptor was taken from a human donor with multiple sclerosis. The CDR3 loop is CASSRDRGREKLFF. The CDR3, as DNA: TGTGCCAGTAGTCGGGACAGGGGACGAGAAAAACTGTTTTTT.